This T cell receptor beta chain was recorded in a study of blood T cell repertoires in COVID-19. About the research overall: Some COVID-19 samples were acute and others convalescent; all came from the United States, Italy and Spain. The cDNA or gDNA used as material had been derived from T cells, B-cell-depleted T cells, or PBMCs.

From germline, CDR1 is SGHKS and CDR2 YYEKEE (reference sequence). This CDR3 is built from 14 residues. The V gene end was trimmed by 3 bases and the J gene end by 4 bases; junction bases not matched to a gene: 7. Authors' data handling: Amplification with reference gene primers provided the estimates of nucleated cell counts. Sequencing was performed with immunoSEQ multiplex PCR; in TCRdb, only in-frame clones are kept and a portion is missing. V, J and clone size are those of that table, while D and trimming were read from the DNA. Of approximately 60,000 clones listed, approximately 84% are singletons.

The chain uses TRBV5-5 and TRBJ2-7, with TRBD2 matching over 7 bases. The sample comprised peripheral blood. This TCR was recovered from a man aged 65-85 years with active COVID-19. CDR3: CASSSGLEWYEQYF. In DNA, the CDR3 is TGTGCCAGCAGCTCCGGACTAGAATGGTACGAGCAGTACTTC.